This TCR beta chain was captured in a study of shared clonotypes between healthy human individuals. Only in-frame clones appear in the TCRdb table, and some are missing; sequencing was by immunoSEQ multiplex PCR. Here the sample spans approximately 2.5 million clones, approximately 92% being singletons. The CDR3 contains 11 residues. From germline, CDR1 is DFQATT and CDR2 SNEGSKA (reference sequence). This chain joins TRBV20-1 and TRBJ2-5; D gene uncertain. Judging by the DNA end, TRBJ2-7 fits better; the J call may be wrong. The specimen sequenced was naive CD4+ T cells sorted from blood. Subset described: CD45RA+ positively selected. The TCR sequence derives from a man in his late teens or twenties in good health. This CDR3 is CSVPTYYEQYF. The DNA of the CDR3 is TGCAGTGTCCCGACCTACTACGAGCAGTACTTC.